One and the same sample provided the 22 T cell receptor beta chains below, sequenced in a study of OX40 agonist ivuxolimab in advanced cancers. Profiling relied on immunoSEQ multiplex PCR, and the TCRdb table lists in-frame clones only, not all of them. The sample carries 15,000 to 20,000 clones, around 92% recorded once. This specimen consisted of CD4+ or CD8+ T cells sorted from blood, obtained in a trial of the OX40 agonist ivuxolimab. These receptors all come from an adult with an advanced solid tumor such as melanoma, head and neck, liver or kidney cancer.

The table lists this clone with a count of one. This sequence joins TRBV7-9 and TRBJ1-1; 7 bases agree with TRBD1. This CDR3 region has 17 residues. Germline-derived CDR1 and CDR2 are SEHNR and FQNEAQ (reference sequence). V dropped 3 bases and J dropped 7; count of bases not matched to a gene: 17. The CDR3 is CASSFYLRGRSVGEAFF. DNA for the CDR3: TGTGCCAGCAGCTTCTACCTAAGGGGGCGTTCTGTTGGTGAAGCTTTCTTT.

The chain couples TRBV4-1 to TRBJ1-1; D gene unclear. Trimming removed 5 bases at V and 1 base at J, with 11 bases between. Germline V gene lookup returns CDR1 MGHRA and CDR2 YSYEKL. This CDR3 is 14 amino acids long. Written as DNA, the CDR3 is TGCGCCAGCAGCTACGCAGACTGGAACACTGAAGCTTTCTTT. This codes for CASSYADWNTEAFF.

V is TRBV5-1 and J is TRBJ1-1; D gene uncertain. The V end was cut by 3 bases, the J end by 7 bases, with 7 bases between. CDR1 and CDR2 from the germline V gene are SGHRS and YFSETQ. This CDR3 has 11 residues. For the CDR3, the DNA is TGCGCCAGCAGCTCGGAAGGTGAAGCTTTCTTT. It yields the protein CASSSEGEAFF.

The CDR3 region has the DNA TGTGCCAGCACCCAGCCTGGGACAGGGAGCGGGGAGCTGTTTTTT. Translated, it gives CASTQPGTGSGELFF. The chain joins TRBV11-3 to TRBJ2-2; the match to TRBD1 covers 9 bases. Germline V lookup: CDR1 SGHNT, CDR2 YENEEA. CDR3 length: 15 amino acids. V dropped 7 bases and J dropped 7; count of bases not matched to a gene: 10.

The gene calls are TRBV7-8 and TRBJ2-2; D gene ambiguous. Germline-derived CDR1 and CDR2 are SGHVS and FQNEAQ. This CDR3 has 16 residues. Trimming stripped 6 bases from V and 2 bases from J, with 16 bases between. As DNA, the CDR3 is TGTGCCAGCAGGTGGCAATGGGAACCCAACACCGGGGAGCTGTTTTTT. This codes for CASRWQWEPNTGELFF.

The chain links TRBV6-5 to TRBJ2-7; TRBD2 might be the D (7 bases). The germline V and J ends were trimmed by 4 bases and 3 bases, with 19 bases remaining between them. The germline V gene has CDR1 MNHEY and CDR2 SVGAGI. This CDR3 comprises 16 residues. CDR3 nucleotide sequence: TGTGCCAGCAGTTGGGGGGGCCACAGGGAAGTCTACGAGCAGTACTTC. Encoded protein: CASSWGGHREVYEQYF.

This clone showed up just once. The rearrangement joins TRBV27 to TRBJ2-6, with D perhaps matching TRBD1 (5 bases). The CDR3 is 18 amino acids. Germline CDR1 MNHEY, CDR2 SMNVEV (reference sequence). Between the trimmed V and J ends, which lost 0 bases and 2 bases, there was a span of 14 bases. CDR3 DNA sequence: TGTGCCAGCAGTTTATCGGTTCCAGGGCCAGCTGGGGCCAACGTCCTGACTTTC. Encoded protein: CASSLSVPGPAGANVLTF.

J is TRBJ1-1 and V is TRBV6-5; D is undetermined. The germline gives CDR1 MNHEY, CDR2 SVGAGI. This CDR3 region has 13 residues. The V end was cut by 9 bases, the J end by 0 bases, with 11 bases between. CDR3 in DNA: TGTGCCAGTAGTGAGTTCTTGAACACTGAAGCTTTCTTT. Translated: CASSEFLNTEAFF.

The genes are TRBV2 and TRBJ2-7, with D perhaps matching TRBD1 (6 bases). This CDR3 region has 12 residues. V lost 3 bases and J lost 3, with 6 bases in between. Germline V lookup: CDR1 SNHLY, CDR2 FYNNEI. The CDR3 is CASSDRGYEQYF. In DNA, the CDR3 is TGTGCCAGCAGTGACAGGGGCTACGAGCAGTACTTC.

This sequence joins TRBV6-5 and TRBJ2-7; TRBD1 might be the D (7 bases). CDR3 length equals 14 residues. Trimming pared 4 bases from V and 0 bases from J, leaving 10 bases between. Germline V lookup: CDR1 MNHEY, CDR2 SVGAGI. The CDR3 spells CASSSGGLSYEQYF. In DNA, the CDR3 is TGTGCCAGCAGTTCAGGGGGACTCTCCTACGAGCAGTACTTC.

The chain couples TRBV2 to TRBJ1-1, with 10 bases aligning to TRBD1. Trimming removed 11 bases from V and 2 bases from J; junction bases left unmatched: 5. Germline V lookup: CDR1 SNHLY, CDR2 FYNNEI. This CDR3 is built from 13 residues. The CDR3 reads CARGTGDNTEAFF. CDR3 nucleotides: TGTGCCCGGGGGACAGGGGATAACACTGAAGCTTTCTTT.

The gene calls are TRBV28 and TRBJ2-7; possibly TRBD2 for D (6 bases). V lost 3 bases, J lost 7 bases, and 16 bases lay in between. The length of the CDR3 is 14 residues. Germline CDR1 is MDHEN and CDR2 is SYDVKM. The CDR3 spells CASSFSVPEGEQYF. CDR3 in DNA: TGTGCCAGCAGTTTTTCGGTCCCGGAGGGGGAGCAGTACTTC. The full variable domain, in which reference TRBV28 and TRBJ2-7 provide the parts outside the CDR3, is DVKVTQSSRYLVKRTGEKVFLECVQDMDHENMFWYRQDPGLGLRLIYFSYDVKMKEKGDIPEGYSVSREKKERFSLILESASTNQTSMYLCASSFSVPEGEQYFGPGTRLTVT.

This sequence joins TRBV27 and TRBJ1-1; D is undetermined. Trimming removed 1 base from V and 1 base from J, with 7 bases in between. The length of the CDR3 is 14 residues. Per germline, CDR1 MNHEY and CDR2 SMNVEV (reference sequence). The CDR3 DNA is TGTGCCAGCAGTTTATACACCAGGAACACTGAAGCTTTCTTT. It yields the protein CASSLYTRNTEAFF.

This clone was detected only a few times. The V call is TRBV7-2, the J call TRBJ2-3; 8 bases fit TRBD2. The CDR3 sequence is 15 residues long. CDR1 and CDR2 from the germline V gene are SGHTA and FQGNSA. V lost 5 bases and J lost 6; bases outside the gene matches: 10. CDR3 bases: TGTGCCAGCAGCCCGAGCGGGGGAGGAGGTGATACGCAGTATTTT. The encoded protein is CASSPSGGGGDTQYF.

The chain has TRBV5-5 and TRBJ1-1, with 7 bases matching TRBD1. The CDR3 runs to 13 residues. Germline trimming cut 4 bases from V and 1 base from J; bases unmatched to any gene: 1. The germline CDR1 and CDR2 sequences are SGHKS and YYEKEE (reference sequence). The CDR3 protein is CASSRTGNTEAFF. Written as DNA, the CDR3 is TGTGCCAGCAGCCGGACAGGGAACACTGAAGCTTTCTTT. Looking up the rest from reference TRBV5-5 and TRBJ1-1 gives the full variable domain: DAGVTQSPTHLIKTRGQQVTLRCSPISGHKSVSWYQQVLGQGPQFIFQYYEKEERGRGNFPDRFSARQFPNYSSELNVNALLLGDSALYLCASSRTGNTEAFFGQGTRLTVV.

V is TRBV4-1 and J is TRBJ2-7; either TRBD1 or TRBD2 may supply D (5 bases each). From germline, CDR1 is MGHRA and CDR2 YSYEKL. The V end lost 1 base, the J end lost 3 bases, and 10 bases lay between the germline ends. CDR3 length: 14 amino acids. CDR3 region: CASSQAGTLYEQYF. Written as DNA, the CDR3 is TGCGCCAGCAGCCAAGCAGGGACCCTCTACGAGCAGTACTTC.

J is TRBJ2-7 and V is TRBV7-8; D unclear. Germline CDR1 SGHVS, CDR2 FQNEAQ. The CDR3 runs to 15 residues. The V end lost 4 bases, the J end lost 4 bases, and 17 bases lay between the germline ends. The chain's CDR3 is CASSSSGLPGYEQYF. The CDR3 DNA is TGTGCCAGCAGCTCCTCCGGCCTCCCTGGGTACGAGCAGTACTTC.

The chain recombines TRBV5-6 with TRBJ2-1; D is ambiguous. This CDR3 comprises 13 residues. V dropped 2 bases and J dropped 3 bases, with 6 bases sitting between them. The V gene's germline CDR1 is SGHDT and CDR2 YYEEEE. The CDR3 loop is CASSLVLYNEQFF. CDR3 in DNA: TGTGCCAGCAGCTTAGTTCTCTACAATGAGCAGTTCTTC.

This CDR3 is CASSYGYTGELFF. CDR3 in DNA: TGTGCCAGCAGTTACGGGTATACCGGGGAGCTGTTTTTT. The chain recombines TRBV6-5 with TRBJ2-2; D is ambiguous. V lost 2 bases and J lost 5, with 6 bases in between. Germline CDR1 is MNHEY and CDR2 is SVGAGI. This CDR3 region has 13 residues.

This clone was counted once. The chain joins TRBV25-1 to TRBJ1-6; the D is unclear. CDR1 is MGHDK and CDR2 is SYGVNS in the germline V gene. V lost 11 bases and J 15 bases, leaving 23 bases between the germline ends. CDR3 length: 13 residues. CDR3 amino acids: CASSPFDSRGLHF. The CDR3 nucleotides read TGTGCCTCCTCCCCCTTCGACTCTCGGGGCCTCCACTTT.

The gene calls are TRBV7-2 and TRBJ2-3; 7 bases are shared with TRBD2. V lost 6 bases to trimming and J lost 4 bases; unmatched junction nucleotides: 13. Germline V gene lookup returns CDR1 SGHTA and CDR2 FQGNSA. This CDR3 contains 16 residues. The CDR3 DNA reads as TGTGCCAGCAGTTCCCTGGGGGGGAGGAGCGCAGATACGCAGTATTTT. It specifies CASSSLGGRSADTQYF.

The V and J genes are TRBV6-5 and TRBJ2-6; no clear D gene. The CDR3 length is 14 residues. V was pared by 5 bases and J by 0 bases, with 5 bases between. CDR1 is MNHEY and CDR2 is SVGAGI in the germline V gene. For the CDR3, the DNA is TGTGCCAGCAGTCTGATCTCTGGGGCCAACGTCCTGACTTTC. It encodes CASSLISGANVLTF.